The 27 T cell receptor beta chains below come from one sample, sequenced in a study of blood T cell repertoires in COVID-19. Profiling relied on immunoSEQ multiplex PCR, and the TCRdb table lists in-frame clones only, not all of them. The data hold around 57,000 clones, with roughly 87% observed a single time. Sample: peripheral blood. The receptors come from a woman aged 60-75 years with acute or convalescent COVID-19.

The count of this clone is one. V is TRBV4-3 and J is TRBJ1-6, with 9 bases identical to TRBD1. This CDR3 has 15 residues. Germline assignment: CDR1 LGHNA and CDR2 YSLEER. The junction had 8 bases not matched to a gene; V was cut back by 4 bases and J by 10 bases. DNA of the CDR3: TGCGCCAGCAGCCCAACCGGGACAGGGAACTCACCCCTCCACTTT. Translating gives CASSPTGTGNSPLHF.

A few counts support this clone. The chain has TRBV6-5 and TRBJ2-7; a weak D match, TRBD2 (6 bases). Germline CDR1 is MNHEY and CDR2 is SVGAGI. Trimming removed 4 bases at V and 2 bases at J, with 9 bases between. There are 13 residues in the CDR3. DNA for the CDR3: TGTGCCAGCAGTTGGGACTCAGCCTACGAGCAGTACTTC. Translating it yields CASSWDSAYEQYF.

The table lists this clone with a few counts. This chain links TRBV5-6 with TRBJ1-6; TRBD1 matches at 8 bases. CDR1 and CDR2 from the germline V gene are SGHDT and YYEEEE. There are 14 residues in the CDR3. With V trimmed by 4 bases and J by 9 bases, 6 bases remained unmatched. CDR3 bases: TGTGCCAGCAGCGAGGTGGACAGGGCTTCACCCCTCCACTTT. Translating it yields CASSEVDRASPLHF.

The chain is built from TRBV29-1 and TRBJ1-1, with 9 positions matching TRBD1. The CDR3 length is 13 residues. Germline V gene lookup returns CDR1 SQVTM and CDR2 ANQGSEA. Trimming removed 5 bases from V and 5 bases from J; junction bases left unmatched: 6. The CDR3 reads CSVWDRAGTEAFF. The CDR3, as DNA: TGCAGCGTTTGGGACAGGGCTGGGACTGAAGCTTTCTTT.

J is TRBJ2-6 and V is TRBV27; tentative D call: TRBD1 (6 bases). V shed 0 bases and J shed 0 bases, with 12 bases lying between them. The CDR3 totals 18 residues. Germline V gene lookup returns CDR1 MNHEY and CDR2 SMNVEV (reference sequence). The CDR3 DNA follows: TGTGCCAGCAGTTTATCCCGCAGGGGTGGCTCTGGGGCCAACGTCCTGACTTTC. This encodes CASSLSRRGGSGANVLTF.

The chain uses TRBV5-4 and TRBJ2-3, with 9 bases lining up with TRBD2. CDR1 is SGHNT, CDR2 YYREEE, per germline (reference sequence). Trimming cost V 1 base and J 2 bases; bases outside gene matches: 5. This CDR3 region has 16 residues. The CDR3 spells CASSLSGGHPTDTQYF. CDR3 sequence (DNA): TGTGCCAGCAGCTTGAGCGGGGGGCACCCCACAGATACGCAGTATTTT.

Only a few counts were recorded for this clone. The V call is TRBV4-1, the J call TRBJ2-7; D remains ambiguous. Trimming removed 0 bases from V and 0 bases from J, with 12 bases in between. Per the germline V gene, CDR1 is MGHRA and CDR2 is YSYEKL. The CDR3 sequence is 16 residues long. In DNA form, the CDR3 reads TGCGCCAGCAGCCAAGACCGCCAGGTGAGCTCCTACGAGCAGTACTTC. Its translation is CASSQDRQVSSYEQYF.

The genes are TRBV6-2 or TRBV6-3 and TRBJ1-1; D unclear. Trimming pared 1 base from V and 6 bases from J, leaving 6 bases between. This CDR3 comprises 12 residues. Per the germline V gene, CDR1 is MNHEY and CDR2 is SVGEGT. The CDR3: CASSYWLAEAFF. DNA of the CDR3: TGTGCCAGCAGTTACTGGCTAGCTGAAGCTTTCTTT.

V is TRBV30 and J is TRBJ2-2; D is ambiguous. This CDR3 has 13 residues. V dropped 3 bases and J dropped 3 bases, with 8 bases sitting between them. Germline lookup yields CDR1 GTSNPN and CDR2 SVGIG (reference sequence). CDR3 residues: CAWSFGYTGELFF. The CDR3 region has the DNA TGTGCCTGGAGCTTCGGGTACACCGGGGAGCTGTTTTTT.

The CDR3 region is CASSYSIGALNTEAFF. CDR3 sequence (DNA): TGTGCCAGCAGTTACTCGATAGGGGCCCTGAACACTGAAGCTTTCTTT. The chain couples TRBV6-5 to TRBJ1-1; TRBD1 is a possible D gene (5 bases). CDR1 and CDR2 (germline): MNHEY, SVGAGI. V dropped 0 bases and J dropped 0 bases, with 11 bases sitting between them. This CDR3 region has 16 residues.

This clone was recorded only once. The V gene is TRBV19, the J gene TRBJ2-2; 12 bases align to TRBD1. CDR1 is LNHDA, CDR2 SQIVND, per germline (reference sequence). The trim removed 6 bases at V and 1 base at J, leaving 9 bases unmatched. The length of the CDR3 is 18 residues. CDR3 region: CASRHWGQGALNTGELFF. The CDR3, as DNA: TGTGCCAGTAGACATTGGGGACAGGGGGCCTTGAACACCGGGGAGCTGTTTTTT.

The chain joins TRBV6-5 to TRBJ2-7; 8 bases are a match to TRBD2. The CDR3 is made up of 16 amino acids. Germline lookup yields CDR1 MNHEY and CDR2 SVGAGI. Trimming took 2 bases from V and 0 from J; bases not matched to a gene: 6. The DNA for the CDR3 is TGTGCCAGCAGTTACGCGGCGGGGGGACTCTCCTACGAGCAGTACTTC. This gives the protein CASSYAAGGLSYEQYF.

This clone was seen many times. The rearrangement joins TRBV7-8 to TRBJ2-6; 9 bases match TRBD1. V lost 5 bases, J lost 0 bases, and 8 bases stayed unmatched. CDR3 length equals 18 residues. Germline-derived CDR1 and CDR2 are SGHVS and FQNEAQ. The CDR3 nucleotides are TGTGCCAGCAGCCCGAACAACAGGGGGCTCTCTGGGGCCAACGTCCTGACTTTC. This encodes CASSPNNRGLSGANVLTF.

This chain links TRBV4-2 with TRBJ1-1, with a tentative D call TRBD1 (6 bases). There are 14 residues in the CDR3. CDR1 and CDR2 from the germline V gene are LGHNA and YNFKEQ. V was cut by 4 bases and J by 4 bases, with 13 bases left in between. CDR3 nucleotides: TGTGCCAGCAGCCGCCGGGACATCGGCACTGAAGCTTTCTTT. Protein sequence: CASSRRDIGTEAFF.

V usage is TRBV19 and J usage is TRBJ1-5; D is unclear. This CDR3 contains 12 residues. Germline values: CDR1 LNHDA, CDR2 SQIVND (reference sequence). V dropped 2 bases and J dropped 9 bases, with 8 bases sitting between them. CDR3 sequence (DNA): TGTGCCAGTAGTATACCCCCGGGGCCCCAGCATTTT. Translated: CASSIPPGPQHF.

This clone has more than one count but fewer than ten. This chain connects TRBV7-9 to TRBJ2-7; no clear D. The CDR3 runs 12 residues. Germline loops: CDR1 SEHNR, CDR2 FQNEAQ (reference sequence). Trimming left V 4 bases short and J 1 base short, with 5 bases between. The CDR3, as DNA: TGTGCCAGCAGCTCGGTATCCTACGAGCAGTACTTC. Protein: CASSSVSYEQYF. Looking up the rest from reference TRBV7-9 and TRBJ2-7 gives the full variable domain: DTGVSQNPRHKITKRGQNVTFRCDPISEHNRLYWYRQTLGQGPEFLTYFQNEAQLEKSRLLSDRFSAERPKGSFSTLEIQRTEQGDSAMYLCASSSVSYEQYFGPGTRLTVT.

Only one count was recorded for this clone. The CDR3: CASSSTSGSHSYEQYF. Written as DNA, the CDR3 is TGTGCCAGCTCATCGACTAGCGGGTCTCACTCCTACGAGCAGTACTTC. The V call is TRBV18, the J call TRBJ2-7, with 10 bases lining up with TRBD2. Per the germline V gene, CDR1 is KGHSH and CDR2 is LQKENI. This CDR3 comprises 16 residues. V lost 5 bases and J lost 0; bases outside the gene matches: 7. The full variable domain, its missing parts supplied by reference TRBV18 and TRBJ2-7, is NAGVMQNPRHLVRRRGQEARLRCSPMKGHSHVYWYRQLPEEGLKFMVYLQKENIIDESGMPKERFSAEFPKEGPSILRIQQVVRGDSAAYFCASSSTSGSHSYEQYFGPGTRLTVT.

The chain uses TRBV18 and TRBJ1-1; D uncertain. The CDR3 covers 15 residues. With 2 bases removed from V and 5 bases from J, the gap between germline ends came to 15 bases. Germline CDR1 is KGHSH and CDR2 is LQKENI. The CDR3 sequence is CASSPSSLGGTEAFF. The CDR3 nucleotides read TGTGCCAGCTCACCATCCTCGTTGGGAGGTACTGAAGCTTTCTTT.

The chain combines TRBV15 with TRBJ2-3, with D perhaps TRBD1 (6 bases). The CDR3 consists of 16 residues. V lost 1 base, J lost 4 bases, and 15 bases lay in between. The germline CDR1 and CDR2 sequences are LNHNV and YYDKDF (reference sequence). The CDR3 DNA reads as TGTGCCACCAGCAGAGGGTGGGGGTCAGGGGCAGATACGCAGTATTTT. Its protein is CATSRGWGSGADTQYF.

This clone turned up a few times. V and J are TRBV15 and TRBJ2-1; TRBD2 is a possible D gene (7 bases). The CDR3 length is 15 residues. With 0 bases removed from V and 10 bases from J, the gap between germline ends came to 16 bases. Germline CDR1 LNHNV, CDR2 YYDKDF (reference sequence). CDR3 sequence (DNA): TGTGCCACCAGCAGAGAAGACCTCCGGGGGGCCGAGCAGTTCTTC. Translating it yields CATSREDLRGAEQFF.

This clone was detected only once. This chain joins TRBV29-1 and TRBJ1-1; D gene ambiguous. V dropped 6 bases and J dropped 2 bases, with 10 bases sitting between them. CDR1 and CDR2 from the germline V gene are SQVTM and ANQGSEA. This CDR3 region has 12 residues. CDR3 sequence reads: CSVASGNTEAFF. Here the CDR3 DNA reads TGCAGCGTCGCCTCAGGCAACACTGAAGCTTTCTTT.

The chain links TRBV5-6 to TRBJ2-1, with D unresolved. The CDR3 is made up of 12 amino acids. From germline, CDR1 is SGHDT and CDR2 YYEEEE. The V gene lost 0 bases and the J gene lost 9 bases, with 7 bases spanning the gap. This CDR3 is CASSLDTFEQFF. The CDR3 DNA is TGTGCCAGCAGCTTGGATACTTTTGAGCAGTTCTTC.

The chain couples TRBV7-2 to TRBJ1-1; D remains unclear. Trimming removed 4 bases from V and 2 bases from J, with 2 bases in between. The CDR3 loop spans 11 amino acids. From germline, CDR1 is SGHTA and CDR2 FQGNSA. The CDR3 nucleotides read TGTGCCAGCAGCTCTAACACTGAAGCTTTCTTT. Encoded protein: CASSSNTEAFF.

This sequence joins TRBV6-4 and TRBJ2-1; 11 nucleotides agree with TRBD1. J lost 7 bases, V lost 0 bases, and 5 bases had no gene match. The CDR3 contains 16 residues. Germline assignment: CDR1 MRHNA and CDR2 SNTAGT. The DNA of the CDR3 is TGTGCCAGCAGTGACTCACTGGACAGGGGGCGGAATGAGCAGTTCTTC. Amino acid sequence: CASSDSLDRGRNEQFF.

The chain has TRBV6-2 or TRBV6-3 and TRBJ2-5; D may be TRBD1 (6 bases). From germline, CDR1 is MNHEY and CDR2 SVGEGT. V lost 6 bases and J lost 4, with 15 bases in between. This CDR3 is built from 14 residues. The CDR3 DNA reads as TGTGCCAGCAGCCACAACAGGGCCCCAGAGACCCAGTACTTC. It translates to CASSHNRAPETQYF.

V and J are TRBV6-2 or TRBV6-3 and TRBJ1-2; 7 bases fit TRBD1. The CDR3 is made up of 13 amino acids. Germline loops: CDR1 MNHEY, CDR2 SVGEGT. With V trimmed by 2 bases and J by 5 bases, 2 bases remained unmatched. The CDR3 DNA follows: TGTGCCAGCAGTTACGGGACAGAGTATGGCTACACCTTC. It is translated as CASSYGTEYGYTF.

The rearrangement joins TRBV6-5 to TRBJ1-1; 8 bases agree with TRBD1. The germline CDR1 and CDR2 sequences are MNHEY and SVGAGI. The V and J ends lost 6 bases and 5 bases, in that order; junction bases with no gene match: 8. The CDR3 totals 14 residues. The CDR3 DNA reads as TGTGCCAGCAGGCAGGGGGCGCTTGAGACTGAAGCTTTCTTT. This sequence encodes CASRQGALETEAFF.